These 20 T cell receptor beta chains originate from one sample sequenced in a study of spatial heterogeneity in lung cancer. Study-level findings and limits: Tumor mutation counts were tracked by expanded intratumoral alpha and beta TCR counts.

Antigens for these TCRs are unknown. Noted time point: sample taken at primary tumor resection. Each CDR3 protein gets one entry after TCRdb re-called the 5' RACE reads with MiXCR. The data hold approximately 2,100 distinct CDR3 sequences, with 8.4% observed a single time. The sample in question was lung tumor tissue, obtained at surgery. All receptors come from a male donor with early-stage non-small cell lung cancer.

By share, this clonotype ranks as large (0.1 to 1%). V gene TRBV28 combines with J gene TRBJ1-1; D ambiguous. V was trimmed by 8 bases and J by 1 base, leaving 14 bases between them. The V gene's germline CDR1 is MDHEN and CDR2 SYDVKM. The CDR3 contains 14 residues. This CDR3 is CASVPTHPNTEAFF. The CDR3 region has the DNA TGTGCCAGCGTCCCCACTCACCCGAACACTGAAGCTTTCTTT.

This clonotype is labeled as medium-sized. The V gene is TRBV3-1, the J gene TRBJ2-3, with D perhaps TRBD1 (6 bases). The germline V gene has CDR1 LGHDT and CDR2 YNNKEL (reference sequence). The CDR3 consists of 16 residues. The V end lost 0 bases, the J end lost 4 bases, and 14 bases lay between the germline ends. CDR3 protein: CASSQDRGGSSDTQYF. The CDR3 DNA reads TGTGCCAGCAGCCAAGATCGAGGGGGAAGTTCAGATACGCAGTATTTT.

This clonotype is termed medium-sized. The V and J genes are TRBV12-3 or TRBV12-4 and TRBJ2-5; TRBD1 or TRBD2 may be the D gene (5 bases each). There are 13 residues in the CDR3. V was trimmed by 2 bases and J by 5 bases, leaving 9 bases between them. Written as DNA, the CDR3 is TGTGCCAGCAGTTTACCCGAGGGGGAGACCCAGTACTTC. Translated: CASSLPEGETQYF.

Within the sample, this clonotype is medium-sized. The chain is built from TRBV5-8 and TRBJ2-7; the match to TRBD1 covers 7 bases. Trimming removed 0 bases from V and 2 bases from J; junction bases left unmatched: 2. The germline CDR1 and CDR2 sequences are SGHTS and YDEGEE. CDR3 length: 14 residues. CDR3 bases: TGTGCCAGCAGCTTGGGGGACAGTGCCTACGAGCAGTACTTC. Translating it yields CASSLGDSAYEQYF.

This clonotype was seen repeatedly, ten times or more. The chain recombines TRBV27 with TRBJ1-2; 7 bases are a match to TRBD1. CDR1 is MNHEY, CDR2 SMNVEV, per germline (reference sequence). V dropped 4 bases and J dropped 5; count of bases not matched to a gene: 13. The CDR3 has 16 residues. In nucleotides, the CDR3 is TGTGCCAGCAGTTCGGGCGCAGGGGGAGGCAGGTATGGCTACACCTTC. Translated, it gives CASSSGAGGGRYGYTF.

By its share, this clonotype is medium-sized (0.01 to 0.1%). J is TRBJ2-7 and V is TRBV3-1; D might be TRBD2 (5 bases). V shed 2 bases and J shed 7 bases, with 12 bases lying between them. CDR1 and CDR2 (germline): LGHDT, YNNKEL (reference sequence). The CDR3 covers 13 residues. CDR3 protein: CASSQRVKREQYF. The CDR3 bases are TGTGCCAGCAGCCAAAGGGTAAAGCGGGAGCAGTACTTC.

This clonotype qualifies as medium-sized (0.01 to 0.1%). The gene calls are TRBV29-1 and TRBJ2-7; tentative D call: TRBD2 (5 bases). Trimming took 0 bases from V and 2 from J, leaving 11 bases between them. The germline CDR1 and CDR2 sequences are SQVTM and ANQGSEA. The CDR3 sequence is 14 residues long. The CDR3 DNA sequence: TGCAGCGTTGAAGAGTATGAGGGCGCCTACGAGCAGTACTTC. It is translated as CSVEEYEGAYEQYF.

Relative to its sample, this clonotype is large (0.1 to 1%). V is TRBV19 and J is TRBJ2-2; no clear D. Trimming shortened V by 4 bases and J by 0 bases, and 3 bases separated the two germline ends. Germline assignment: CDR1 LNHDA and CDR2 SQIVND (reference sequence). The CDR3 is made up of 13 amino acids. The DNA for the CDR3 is TGTGCCAGTAGTAACCCGAACACCGGGGAGCTGTTTTTT. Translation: CASSNPNTGELFF.

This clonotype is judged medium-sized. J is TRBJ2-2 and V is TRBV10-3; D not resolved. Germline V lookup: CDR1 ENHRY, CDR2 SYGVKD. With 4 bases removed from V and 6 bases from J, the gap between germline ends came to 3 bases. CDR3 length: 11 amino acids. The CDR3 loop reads CAISASGELFF. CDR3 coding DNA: TGTGCCATCAGTGCTTCCGGGGAGCTGTTTTTT.

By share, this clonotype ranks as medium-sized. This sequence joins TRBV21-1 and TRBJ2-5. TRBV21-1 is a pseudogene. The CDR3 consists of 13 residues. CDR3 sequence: CASSHLGWETQYF. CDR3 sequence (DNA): TGTGCCAGCAGCCATCTGGGTTGGGAGACCCAGTACTTC.

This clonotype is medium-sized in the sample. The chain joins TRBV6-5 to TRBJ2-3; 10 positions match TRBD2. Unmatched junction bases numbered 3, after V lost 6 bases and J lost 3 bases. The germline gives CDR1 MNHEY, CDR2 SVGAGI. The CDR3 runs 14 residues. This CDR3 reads CASRLAGWTDTQYF. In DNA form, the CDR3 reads TGTGCCAGCAGACTAGCGGGGTGGACAGATACGCAGTATTTT.

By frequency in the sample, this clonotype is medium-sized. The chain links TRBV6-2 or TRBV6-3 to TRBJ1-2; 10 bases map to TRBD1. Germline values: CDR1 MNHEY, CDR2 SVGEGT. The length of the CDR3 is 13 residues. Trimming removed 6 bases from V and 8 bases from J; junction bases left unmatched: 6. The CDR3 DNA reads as TGTGCCAGCAGGAAGACAGGGGGCCGCGGCTACACCTTC. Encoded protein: CASRKTGGRGYTF.

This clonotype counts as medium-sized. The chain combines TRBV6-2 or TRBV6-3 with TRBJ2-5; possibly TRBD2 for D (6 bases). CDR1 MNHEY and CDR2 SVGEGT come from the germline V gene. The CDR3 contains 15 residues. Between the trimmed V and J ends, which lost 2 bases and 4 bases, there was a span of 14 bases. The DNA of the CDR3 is TGTGCCAGCAGTTACCGGGACTGGAACTCAGAGACCCAGTACTTC. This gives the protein CASSYRDWNSETQYF.

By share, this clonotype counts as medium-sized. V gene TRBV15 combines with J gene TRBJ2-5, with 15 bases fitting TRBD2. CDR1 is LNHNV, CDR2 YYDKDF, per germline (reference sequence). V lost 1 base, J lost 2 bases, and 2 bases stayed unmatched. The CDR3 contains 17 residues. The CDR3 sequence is CATSRGTSGGVQETQYF. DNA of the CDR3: TGTGCCACCAGCAGAGGGACTAGCGGGGGGGTACAAGAGACCCAGTACTTC.

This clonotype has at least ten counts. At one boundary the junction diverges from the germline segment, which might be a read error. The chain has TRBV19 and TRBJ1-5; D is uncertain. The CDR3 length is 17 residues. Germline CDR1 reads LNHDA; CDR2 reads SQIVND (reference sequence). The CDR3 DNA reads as TGTGTCAGTAGTATCTCTAATATTGGCGGTCGTAATCAGCCCCAGCATTTT. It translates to CVSSISNIGGRNQPQHF.

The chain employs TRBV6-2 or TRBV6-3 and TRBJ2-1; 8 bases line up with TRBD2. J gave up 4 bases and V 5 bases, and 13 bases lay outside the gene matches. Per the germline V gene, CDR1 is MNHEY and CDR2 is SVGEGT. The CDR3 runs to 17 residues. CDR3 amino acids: CASSRTTKRGKYNEQFF. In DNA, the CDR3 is TGTGCCAGCAGTCGAACTACCAAGCGGGGGAAGTACAATGAGCAGTTCTTC.

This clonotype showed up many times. This chain's CDR3 is CATSDAGAYNEQFF. The CDR3 DNA sequence: TGTGCCACCAGTGATGCGGGGGCCTACAATGAGCAGTTCTTC. V gene TRBV24-1 combines with J gene TRBJ2-1, with TRBD2 identical over 7 bases. V dropped 3 bases and J dropped 2; count of bases not matched to a gene: 0. CDR1 is KGHDR, CDR2 SFDVKD, per germline. The CDR3 is made up of 14 amino acids.

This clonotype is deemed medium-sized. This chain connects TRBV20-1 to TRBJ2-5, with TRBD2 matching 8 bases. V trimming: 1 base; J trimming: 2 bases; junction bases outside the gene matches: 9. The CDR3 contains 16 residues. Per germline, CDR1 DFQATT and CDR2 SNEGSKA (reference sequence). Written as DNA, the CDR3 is TGCAGTGCTAGAGCTCCCCCGGGGGGGGGGCAAGAGACCCAGTACTTC. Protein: CSARAPPGGGQETQYF.

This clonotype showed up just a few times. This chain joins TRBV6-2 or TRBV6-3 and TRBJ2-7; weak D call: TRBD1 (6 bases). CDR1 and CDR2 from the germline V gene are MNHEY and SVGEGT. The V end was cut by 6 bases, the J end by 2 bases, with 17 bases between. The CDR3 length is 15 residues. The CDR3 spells CASRTRGLRPYEQYF. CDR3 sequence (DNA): TGTGCCAGCAGAACCAGGGGCCTTCGGCCCTACGAGCAGTACTTC.

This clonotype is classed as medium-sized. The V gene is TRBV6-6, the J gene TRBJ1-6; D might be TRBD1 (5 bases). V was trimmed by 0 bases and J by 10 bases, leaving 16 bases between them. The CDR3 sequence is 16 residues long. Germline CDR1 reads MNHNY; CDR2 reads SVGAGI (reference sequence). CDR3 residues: CASSYSPGRGGSPLHF. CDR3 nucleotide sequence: TGTGCCAGCAGTTACTCGCCAGGGCGCGGAGGATCACCCCTCCACTTT.